These 27 T cell receptor beta chains originate from one sample sequenced in a study of CDR3 diversity in severe acne. One entry per CDR3 protein, called by TCRdb with MiXCR from the PCR reads. The table records about 90,000 distinct CDR3 sequences, 45% to 55% of them present only once. The sample taken for sequencing was blood. Receptor source: a male donor in good health, serving as a control.

V gene TRBV25-1 combines with J gene TRBJ1-5, with 8 bases matching TRBD1. This CDR3 comprises 17 residues. With V trimmed by 6 bases and J by 2 bases, 12 bases remained unmatched. The germline gives CDR1 MGHDK, CDR2 SYGVNS. This chain's CDR3 is CASSNRQGARGNQPQHF. The CDR3 DNA reads TGTGCCAGCAGCAACCGCCAGGGGGCAAGGGGCAATCAGCCCCAGCATTTT.

This clonotype was seen many times. V gene TRBV5-4 combines with J gene TRBJ2-3; 8 bases agree with TRBD2. Looked up from germline, CDR1 is SGHNT and CDR2 is YYREEE (reference sequence). The junction had 5 bases not matched to a gene; V was cut back by 2 bases and J by 3 bases. There are 15 residues in the CDR3. The CDR3 region has the DNA TGTGCCAGCAGCTTAGGCAGCGGGAGTACAGATACGCAGTATTTT. Its translation: CASSLGSGSTDTQYF. Looking up the rest from reference TRBV5-4 and TRBJ2-3 gives the full variable domain: ETGVTQSPTHLIKTRGQQVTLRCSSQSGHNTVSWYQQALGQGPQFIFQYYREEENGRGNFPPRFSGLQFPNYSSELNVNALELDDSALYLCASSLGSGSTDTQYFGPGTRLTVL.

The V gene is TRBV7-9, the J gene TRBJ1-3; D possibly corresponds to TRBD1 (6 bases). Trimming removed 5 bases from V and 1 base from J, with 27 bases in between. The CDR3 is 20 amino acids. Germline V gives CDR1 SEHNR, CDR2 FQNEAQ (reference sequence). This chain's CDR3 is CASSPRLPGGVPGSGNTIYF. In nucleotides, the CDR3 is TGTGCCAGCAGCCCCCGACTGCCGGGGGGCGTTCCAGGGTCTGGAAACACCATATATTTT.

V gene TRBV7-9 combines with J gene TRBJ2-7, with TRBD2 matching over 16 bases. V lost 4 bases to trimming and J lost 2 bases; unmatched junction nucleotides: 2. Looked up from germline, CDR1 is SEHNR and CDR2 is FQNEAQ (reference sequence). CDR3 length equals 16 residues. In DNA form, the CDR3 reads TGTGCCAGCAGCTCGGGACTAGCGGGGGGGGCCTACGAGCAGTACTTC. Residues: CASSSGLAGGAYEQYF.

This clonotype was observed at least ten times. J is TRBJ2-5 and V is TRBV7-9, with D perhaps TRBD2 (6 bases). Trimming pared 10 bases from V and 4 bases from J, leaving 16 bases between. The CDR3 has 13 amino acids. CDR1 SEHNR and CDR2 FQNEAQ come from the germline V gene (reference sequence). CDR3 bases: TGTGCCACCACTGCGGGGTCGGGAGAGACCCAGTACTTC. Encoded protein: CATTAGSGETQYF.

As concerns this clonotype: A much larger clone sits a single nucleotide away, making a read error possible. The chain combines TRBV20-1 with TRBJ1-3; D might be TRBD1 (6 bases). Germline lookup yields CDR1 DFQATT and CDR2 SNEGSKA (reference sequence). This CDR3 has 18 amino acids. This CDR3 is CGALGSIIGGEAGNTIYF. The CDR3 DNA reads TGCGGTGCACTAGGCTCTATCATCGGGGGCGAGGCTGGAAACACCATATATTTT.

In its sample, this clonotype was seen many times. The CDR3 coding sequence is TGTGCCAGCAGCGCTAGCGGGGGGGCCCTCACAGATACGCAGTATTTT. The encoded protein is CASSASGGALTDTQYF. This chain connects TRBV9 to TRBJ2-3; 12 bases fit TRBD2. The V segment lost 3 bases and the J segment 2 bases; nucleotides outside the gene matches: 4. The germline gives CDR1 SGDLS, CDR2 YYNGEE. The CDR3 is 16 amino acids.

DNA of the CDR3: TGTGCCAGCAGCTTAGCCGACAGGCCATACACCTTC. Amino acid sequence: CASSLADRPYTF. The genes are TRBV7-9 and TRBJ1-2; the D gene is possibly TRBD1 (6 bases). Germline-derived CDR1 and CDR2 are SEHNR and FQNEAQ (reference sequence). CDR3 length equals 12 residues. Trimming stripped 0 bases from V and 11 bases from J, with 10 bases between.

This clonotype has just a few counts. The chain couples TRBV4-1 to TRBJ2-7; 8 bases are a match to TRBD2. The CDR3 has 16 residues. Germline V CDR1 and CDR2: MGHRA, YSYEKL. V dropped 4 bases and J dropped 0; count of bases not matched to a gene: 8. This CDR3 reads CASSPRGGLCSYEQYF. DNA of the CDR3: TGCGCCAGCAGCCCCCGGGGGGGACTATGCTCCTACGAGCAGTACTTC.

This clonotype was seen only a few times. This chain uses TRBV7-8 with TRBJ1-2, with a weak D call TRBD1 (5 bases). Germline loops: CDR1 SGHVS, CDR2 FQNEAQ. Trimming removed 2 bases at V and 4 bases at J, with 11 bases between. The CDR3 totals 14 residues. CDR3 in amino acids: CASSLTDTGYGYTF. In DNA form, the CDR3 reads TGTGCCAGCAGCTTAACGGACACAGGCTATGGCTACACCTTC. The full variable domain, rest sourced from reference TRBV7-8 and TRBJ1-2, is GAGVSQSPRYKVAKRGQDVALRCDPISGHVSLFWYQQALGQGPEFLTYFQNEAQLDKSGLPSDRFFAERPEGSVSTLKIQRTQQEDSAVYLCASSLTDTGYGYTFGSGTRLTVV.

At least ten counts were recorded for this clonotype. V gene TRBV6-6 combines with J gene TRBJ1-2; D call uncertain. V was clipped by 7 bases and J by 5 bases, with 14 bases between them. The germline V gene has CDR1 MNHNY and CDR2 SVGAGI (reference sequence). The CDR3 consists of 13 residues. Here the CDR3 reads CASTIEEGYGYTF. The CDR3 region has the DNA TGTGCCAGCACCATTGAGGAGGGATATGGCTACACCTTC.

This clonotype was observed a handful of times. This chain uses TRBV4-1 with TRBJ1-1; no clear D. The CDR3 covers 13 residues. Germline V gene data show CDR1 as MGHRA and CDR2 as YSYEKL. Trimming removed 3 bases from V and 1 base from J, with 6 bases in between. In DNA, the CDR3 is TGCGCCAGCAGCCACCCGAGGAACACTGAAGCTTTCTTT. This codes for CASSHPRNTEAFF.

Comments on this clonotype: At one end, the junction sequence differs from germline, possibly due to a read error. V gene TRBV15 combines with J gene TRBJ1-1; D perhaps matches TRBD1 (6 bases). The CDR3 is made up of 15 amino acids. Germline CDR1 LNHNV, CDR2 YYDKDF (reference sequence). CDR3 in amino acids: CATSGDSSQGTEAFF. The CDR3 nucleotides read TGTGCCACCAGCGGAGATTCGAGTCAGGGGACTGAAGCTTTCTTT.

This clonotype was recorded many times. The CDR3 DNA is TGTGCCAGCAGCTTTATACTAGCGGGAGGATACGAGCAGTACTTC. Protein product: CASSFILAGGYEQYF. The chain joins TRBV7-9 to TRBJ2-7, with 12 nucleotides matching TRBD2. Germline-derived CDR1 and CDR2 are SEHNR and FQNEAQ (reference sequence). The CDR3 contains 15 residues. Germline trimming cut 3 bases from V and 4 bases from J; bases unmatched to any gene: 4.

The chain links TRBV20-1 to TRBJ2-7; TRBD2 matches at 7 bases. V lost 8 bases and J lost 0; bases outside the gene matches: 7. The CDR3 runs 13 residues. Looked up from germline, CDR1 is DFQATT and CDR2 is SNEGSKA (reference sequence). The CDR3, as DNA: TGCAGTTCAAGGGACTACAGCTCCTACGAGCAGTACTTC. The encoded protein is CSSRDYSSYEQYF.

This clonotype is medium-sized by share. The rearrangement links TRBV24-1 to TRBJ2-5; D perhaps matches TRBD2 (6 bases). This CDR3 has 17 amino acids. The germline CDR1 and CDR2 sequences are KGHDR and SFDVKD. V was cut by 3 bases and J by 3 bases, with 19 bases left in between. This CDR3 reads CATSDQGLSPPKETQYF. The CDR3 nucleotides read TGTGCCACCAGTGATCAAGGACTAAGCCCTCCGAAAGAGACCCAGTACTTC.

This clonotype was observed once. The junction does not match germline at one end; this may be a read error. V usage is TRBV10-3 and J usage is TRBJ1-6; 7 nucleotides agree with TRBD1. Per the germline V gene, CDR1 is ENHRY and CDR2 is SYGVKD. The CDR3 totals 15 residues. The CDR3 coding sequence is TGTGCCATTGGTGAGTCGGCAGGGGGGATTTCACCCCTCCGCTTT. It yields the protein CAIGESAGGISPLRF.

This sequence joins TRBV28 and TRBJ1-2; 9 bases are a match to TRBD1. V shed 6 bases and J 7 bases; nucleotides not matched to a gene: 6. The V gene's germline CDR1 is MDHEN and CDR2 SYDVKM. The CDR3 runs to 13 residues. In nucleotides, the CDR3 is TGTGCCAGCAGCCGGGGACAGGGAGGTGGCTACACCTTC. Translating gives CASSRGQGGGYTF.

This clonotype occurred a few times. The V and J genes are TRBV6-5 and TRBJ1-2; D gene uncertain. Germline V gene data show CDR1 as MNHEY and CDR2 as SVGAGI. V lost 2 bases and J 4 bases, leaving 14 bases between the germline ends. This CDR3 is 15 amino acids long. For the CDR3, the DNA is TGTGCCAGCAGTTACACAGACACCGGGATCTATGGCTACACCTTC. Encoded protein: CASSYTDTGIYGYTF.

The chain has TRBV19 and TRBJ1-5, with TRBD1 identical over 10 bases. Per the germline V gene, CDR1 is LNHDA and CDR2 is SQIVND (reference sequence). The CDR3 is 15 amino acids. V gave up 5 bases and J gave up 4 bases; unmatched junction bases: 5. The DNA of the CDR3 is TGTGCCAGTAGTTCCCGGACAGGGGGAAATCAGCCCCAGCATTTT. Translation gives CASSSRTGGNQPQHF.

This clonotype turned up a few times. This sequence joins TRBV29-1 and TRBJ2-6, with TRBD1 as a possible D gene (5 bases). Trimming removed 4 bases at V and 2 bases at J, with 12 bases between. CDR1 SQVTM and CDR2 ANQGSEA come from the germline V gene. The CDR3 is 15 amino acids. The CDR3 region is CSVASGRAGANVLTF. CDR3 nucleotide sequence: TGCAGCGTTGCGTCAGGGCGAGCTGGGGCCAACGTCCTGACTTTC. The full variable domain, rest sourced from reference TRBV29-1 and TRBJ2-6, is SAVISQKPSRDICQRGTSLTIQCQVDSQVTMMFWYRQQPGQSLTLIATANQGSEATYESGFVIDKFPISRPNLTFSTLTVSNMSPEDSSIYLCSVASGRAGANVLTFGAGSRLTVL.

The V and J genes are TRBV5-5 and TRBJ2-7; 11 nucleotides match TRBD1. The trim removed 0 bases at V and 3 bases at J, leaving 8 bases unmatched. The CDR3 runs to 17 residues. Germline V CDR1 and CDR2: SGHKS, YYEKEE (reference sequence). CDR3 sequence reads: CASSLVSGTGGVYEQYF. In DNA form, the CDR3 reads TGTGCCAGCAGCTTGGTCTCGGGGACAGGGGGAGTCTACGAGCAGTACTTC. The full variable domain, rest sourced from reference TRBV5-5 and TRBJ2-7, is DAGVTQSPTHLIKTRGQQVTLRCSPISGHKSVSWYQQVLGQGPQFIFQYYEKEERGRGNFPDRFSARQFPNYSSELNVNALLLGDSALYLCASSLVSGTGGVYEQYFGPGTRLTVT.

The chain carries TRBV7-9 and TRBJ2-6; no clear D gene. The germline CDR1 and CDR2 sequences are SEHNR and FQNEAQ (reference sequence). This CDR3 is built from 13 residues. The V and J ends lost 8 bases and 0 bases respectively, with 5 bases between them. The CDR3 bases are TGTGCCAGCGTCCGCTCTGGGGCCAACGTCCTGACTTTC. It encodes CASVRSGANVLTF. Complete variable domain (other parts from reference TRBV7-9 and TRBJ2-6): DTGVSQNPRHKITKRGQNVTFRCDPISEHNRLYWYRQTLGQGPEFLTYFQNEAQLEKSRLLSDRFSAERPKGSFSTLEIQRTEQGDSAMYLCASVRSGANVLTFGAGSRLTVL.

V and J are TRBV10-3 and TRBJ2-5; D unresolved. The CDR3 has 12 residues. V lost 0 bases and J lost 2, with 1 base in between. Germline CDR1 is ENHRY and CDR2 is SYGVKD. The CDR3 DNA reads TGTGCCATCAGTGAGTCGCAAGAGACCCAGTACTTC. Translating it yields CAISESQETQYF.

The chain joins TRBV2 to TRBJ2-7; either TRBD1 or TRBD2 may supply D (5 bases each). This CDR3 has 14 residues. Germline V gene lookup returns CDR1 SNHLY and CDR2 FYNNEI. The V end was cut by 6 bases, the J end by 2 bases, with 14 bases between. CDR3 amino acids: CASRYGTDTYEQYF. The CDR3 bases are TGTGCCAGCAGGTACGGGACGGATACCTACGAGCAGTACTTC.

The chain uses TRBV19 and TRBJ1-2, with 9 bases matching TRBD1. Germline V lookup: CDR1 LNHDA, CDR2 SQIVND (reference sequence). The CDR3 runs to 14 residues. Trimming took 6 bases from V and 7 from J; bases not matched to a gene: 9. This CDR3 reads CASSPVGQGFGYTF. For the CDR3, the DNA is TGTGCCAGTAGCCCAGTGGGACAGGGCTTTGGCTACACCTTC.

This clonotype was observed many times. The chain has TRBV20-1 and TRBJ1-6; D may be TRBD1 (5 bases). V lost 6 bases to trimming and J lost 8 bases, with 11 bases between them. The length of the CDR3 is 12 residues. Germline assignment: CDR1 DFQATT and CDR2 SNEGSKA (reference sequence). CDR3 in amino acids: CSARGIDSPLHF. The CDR3 bases are TGCAGTGCGCGGGGCATCGATTCACCCCTCCACTTT.